The clone carrying this T cell receptor (beta chain) has ten or more counts. These data are taken from a study of Graves' ophthalmopathy and Graves' hyperthyroidism. Germline V CDR1 and CDR2: MNHNS, SASEGT. V lost 7 bases and J lost 4; bases outside the gene matches: 7. This CDR3 comprises 14 residues. RNA transcripts were the template, and TCR beta CDR3 regions were amplified from them. Investigators did first-round RT-PCR with HTBI primers, then second-round multiplex PCR. TCRdb re-called the multiplex PCR reads with MiXCR, one entry per CDR3 protein. The table has fewer than 400,000 distinct CDR3 sequences, around 18% seen once; the top ten hold about 1.6%.

Sequenced: peripheral blood. V usage is TRBV6-1 and J usage is TRBJ1-2; TRBD1 matches at 9 bases. This receptor was identified in a woman aged 18-29 years with Graves' ophthalmopathy. As DNA, the CDR3 is TGTGCCAGCACGACCCCGGGACAGGGCTATGGCTACACCTTC. Its protein is CASTTPGQGYGYTF.